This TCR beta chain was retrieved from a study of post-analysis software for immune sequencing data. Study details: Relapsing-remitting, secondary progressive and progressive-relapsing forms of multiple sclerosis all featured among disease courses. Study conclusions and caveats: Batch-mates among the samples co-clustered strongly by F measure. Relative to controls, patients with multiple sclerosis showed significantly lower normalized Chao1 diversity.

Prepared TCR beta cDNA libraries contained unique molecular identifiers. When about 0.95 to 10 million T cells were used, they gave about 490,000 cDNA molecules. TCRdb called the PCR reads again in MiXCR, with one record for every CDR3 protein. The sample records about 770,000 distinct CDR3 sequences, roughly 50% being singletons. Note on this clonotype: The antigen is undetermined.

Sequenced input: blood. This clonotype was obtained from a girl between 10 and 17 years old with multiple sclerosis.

The CDR3 spells CASSRAGTGYNEQFF. As DNA, the CDR3 is TGTGCCAGCAGCCGAGCCGGGACAGGATACAATGAGCAGTTCTTC. The chain uses TRBV13 and TRBJ2-1; 8 positions match TRBD1. Germline trimming cut 5 bases from V and 4 bases from J; bases unmatched to any gene: 7. Germline CDR1 reads PRHDT; CDR2 reads FYEKMQ (reference sequence). This CDR3 has 15 residues. Looking up the rest from reference TRBV13 and TRBJ2-1 gives the full variable domain: AAGVIQSPRHLIKEKRETATLKCYPIPRHDTVYWYQQGPGQDPQFLISFYEKMQSDKGSIPDRFSAQQFSDYHSELNMSSLELGDSALYFCASSRAGTGYNEQFFGPGTRLTVL.